The clone carrying this T cell receptor beta chain was observed many times. The antigen is undetermined. This sequence may be a read error, since a much larger clone differs from it by one base. Thyroid surgery was performed in patients who had received no treatment beforehand. As processed by the authors: Between-group CDR3 differences, defined by clinicopathological status, yielded a distant-metastasis classifier for papillary thyroid cancer. Using MiXCR, TCRdb re-called clones from the PCR reads. The V and J calls were determined by TCRdb, not by the authors. Of under 5,500 clones in the sample, approximately 30% are singletons; the top ten hold about 22%. This CDR3 is built from 17 residues. The record originates from a study of metastatic and nonmetastatic thyroid tumors. For the study at large: A comparison of repertoires was made across blood and tumor or nodule tissue from malignant and benign thyroid patients. Broader study findings: In blood and tumor, TCR beta diversity was reportedly significantly higher in malignant thyroid tumors than in benign nodules.

This clonotype originated in a female donor with papillary thyroid cancer or a benign thyroid nodule (not recorded which). Some clones in this sample may be carry-over from other donors' samples. Sequenced input: adjacent normal tissue. The V and J genes are TRBV12-3 or TRBV12-4 and TRBJ2-3; 7 bases are shared with TRBD2. CDR3: CASSLVRSSGSTDTQCF. The DNA for the CDR3 is TGTGCCAGCAGTTTAGTTAGGTCTAGCGGAAGCACAGATACGCAGTGTTTT.